This T cell receptor (beta chain) comes out of a study of cytomegalovirus exposure and HLA in healthy donors. Study-level findings and limits: Solely CMV serostatus was available to characterize immune exposure.

This PCR relied on a set of 60 Vbeta primers and 13 Jbeta primers. Repertoires were generated with immunoSEQ multiplex PCR, while TCRdb's copy carries only in-frame clones and drops some. Here the sample spans roughly 100,000 clones, 76% being singletons. Germline V CDR1 and CDR2: MNHNS, SASEGT. The CDR3 sequence is 15 residues long. The junction had 5 bases not matched to a gene; V was cut back by 2 bases and J by 6 bases. Remarks on this clone: Antigen unknown.

The clonotype was recovered from a man aged 35 to 55 in good health and CMV-seropositive. Sequenced: PBMCs. The chain joins TRBV6-1 to TRBJ1-5, with 9 bases identical to TRBD1. The CDR3 sequence is CASSEWGTGSQPQHF. The CDR3 DNA follows: TGTGCCAGCAGTGAATGGGGGACAGGGAGTCAGCCCCAGCATTTT.